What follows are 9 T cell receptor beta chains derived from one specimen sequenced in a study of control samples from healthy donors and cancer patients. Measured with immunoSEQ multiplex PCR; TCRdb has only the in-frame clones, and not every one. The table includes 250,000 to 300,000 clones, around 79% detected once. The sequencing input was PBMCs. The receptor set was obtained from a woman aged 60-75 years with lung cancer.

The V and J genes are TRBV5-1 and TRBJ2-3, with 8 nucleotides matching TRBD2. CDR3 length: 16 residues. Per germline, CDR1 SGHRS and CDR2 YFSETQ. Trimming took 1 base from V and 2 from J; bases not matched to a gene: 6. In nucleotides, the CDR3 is TGCGCCAGCAGCTTGTTCGGGGGGGCGTTCACAGATACGCAGTATTTT. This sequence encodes CASSLFGGAFTDTQYF.

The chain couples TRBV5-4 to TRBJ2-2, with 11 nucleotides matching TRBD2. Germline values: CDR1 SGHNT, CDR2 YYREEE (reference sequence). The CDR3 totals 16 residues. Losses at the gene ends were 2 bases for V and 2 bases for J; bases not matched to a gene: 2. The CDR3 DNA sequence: TGTGCCAGCAGCTTACTAGCGGGAGATAACACCGGGGAGCTGTTTTTT. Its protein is CASSLLAGDNTGELFF.

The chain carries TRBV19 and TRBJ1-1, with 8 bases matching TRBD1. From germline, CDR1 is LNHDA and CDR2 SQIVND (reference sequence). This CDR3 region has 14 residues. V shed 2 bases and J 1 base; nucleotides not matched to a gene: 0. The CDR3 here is CASSIQGANTEAFF. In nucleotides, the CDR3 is TGTGCCAGTAGTATACAGGGGGCGAACACTGAAGCTTTCTTT.

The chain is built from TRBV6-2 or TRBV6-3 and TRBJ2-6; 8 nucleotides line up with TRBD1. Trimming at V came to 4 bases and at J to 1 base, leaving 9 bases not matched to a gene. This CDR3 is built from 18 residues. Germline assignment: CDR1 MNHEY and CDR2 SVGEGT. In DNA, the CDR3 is TGTGCCAGCAGTTCTGCCAGGGGGCGAGGTTCTGGGGCCAACGTCCTGACTTTC. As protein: CASSSARGRGSGANVLTF.

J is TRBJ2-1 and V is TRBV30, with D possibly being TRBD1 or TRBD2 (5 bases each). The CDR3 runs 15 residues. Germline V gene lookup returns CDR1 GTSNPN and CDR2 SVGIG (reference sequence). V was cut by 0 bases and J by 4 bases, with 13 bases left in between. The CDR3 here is CAWSVQERPYNEQFF. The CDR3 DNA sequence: TGTGCCTGGAGTGTACAGGAGCGGCCATACAATGAGCAGTTCTTC.

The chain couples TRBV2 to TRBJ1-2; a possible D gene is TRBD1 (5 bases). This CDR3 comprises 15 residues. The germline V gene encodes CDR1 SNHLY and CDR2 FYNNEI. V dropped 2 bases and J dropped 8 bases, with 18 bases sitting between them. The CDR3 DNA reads TGTGCCAGCAGTGAATTAGCTGTGACAGCTGGAGGCTACACCTTC. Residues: CASSELAVTAGGYTF. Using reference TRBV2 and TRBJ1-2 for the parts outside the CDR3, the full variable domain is EPEVTQTPSHQVTQMGQEVILRCVPISNHLYFYWYRQILGQKVEFLVSFYNNEISEKSEIFDDQFSVERPDGSNFTLKIRSTKLEDSAMYFCASSELAVTAGGYTFGSGTRLTVV.

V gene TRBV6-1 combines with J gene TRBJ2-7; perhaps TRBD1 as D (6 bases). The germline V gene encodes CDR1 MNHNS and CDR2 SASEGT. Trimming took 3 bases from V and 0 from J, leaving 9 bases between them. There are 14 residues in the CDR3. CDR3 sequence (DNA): TGTGCCAGCAGTGACCAGGGGCGCTCCTACGAGCAGTACTTC. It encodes CASSDQGRSYEQYF.

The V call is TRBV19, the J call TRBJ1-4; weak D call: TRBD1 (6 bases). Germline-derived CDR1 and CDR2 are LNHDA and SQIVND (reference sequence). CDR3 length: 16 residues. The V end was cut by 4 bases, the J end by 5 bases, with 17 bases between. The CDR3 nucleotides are TGTGCCAGTAGTACCAGCGGACAGAGAGTAAATGAAAAACTGTTTTTT. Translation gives CASSTSGQRVNEKLFF.

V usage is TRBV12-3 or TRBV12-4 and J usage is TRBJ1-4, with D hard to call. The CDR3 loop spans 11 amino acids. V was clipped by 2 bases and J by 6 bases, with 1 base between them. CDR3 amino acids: CASSLYEKLFF. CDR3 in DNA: TGTGCCAGCAGTTTATATGAAAAACTGTTTTTT.